Below are 3 T cell receptor beta chains sequenced from a single sample in a study of blood T cell repertoires in COVID-19. Assay: immunoSEQ multiplex PCR; the TCRdb copy retains only in-frame clones and omits some. The repertoire holds fewer than 40,000 clones, 90% seen once, with approximately 11% in the top ten. Sequenced input: peripheral blood. All receptors derive from a human donor in a cohort sampled during active COVID-19.

This chain links TRBV7-3 with TRBJ1-1, with 9 bases identical to TRBD1. The J segment lost 4 bases and the V segment lost 5 bases, leaving 5 bases of the junction unmatched. This CDR3 region has 14 residues. Germline V lookup: CDR1 SGHTA, CDR2 FQGTGA. CDR3 sequence reads: CASSHRGQITEAFF. The CDR3 DNA is TGTGCCAGCAGCCACAGGGGGCAAATCACTGAAGCTTTCTTT.

The gene calls are TRBV10-2 and TRBJ2-2; 7 positions agree with TRBD1. The germline V gene encodes CDR1 WSHSY and CDR2 SAAADI. CDR3 length: 15 amino acids. V lost 5 bases, J lost 2 bases, and 5 bases stayed unmatched. The CDR3 here is CASSTDRANTGELFF. The CDR3 DNA sequence: TGCGCCAGCAGTACCGACAGGGCAAACACCGGGGAGCTGTTTTTT.

The V gene is TRBV7-9, the J gene TRBJ2-7; 9 bases agree with TRBD1. V was clipped by 5 bases and J by 5 bases; unmatched bases: 10. The CDR3 totals 15 residues. Looked up from germline, CDR1 is SEHNR and CDR2 is FQNEAQ (reference sequence). In DNA, the CDR3 is TGTGCCAGCAGCGCCTTCCGGGACAGGGAGCACGAGCAGTACTTC. It translates to CASSAFRDREHEQYF.